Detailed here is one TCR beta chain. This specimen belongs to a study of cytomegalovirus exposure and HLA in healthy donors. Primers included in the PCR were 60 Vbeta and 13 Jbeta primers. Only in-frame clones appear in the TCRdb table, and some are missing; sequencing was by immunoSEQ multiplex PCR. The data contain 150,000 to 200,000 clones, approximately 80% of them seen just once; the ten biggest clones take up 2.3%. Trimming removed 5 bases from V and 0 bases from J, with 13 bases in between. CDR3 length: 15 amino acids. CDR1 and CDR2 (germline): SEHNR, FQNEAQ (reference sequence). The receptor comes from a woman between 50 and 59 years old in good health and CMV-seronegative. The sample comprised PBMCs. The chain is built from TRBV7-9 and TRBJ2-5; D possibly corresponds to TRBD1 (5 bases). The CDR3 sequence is CASSRQPRDQETQYF. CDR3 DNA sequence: TGTGCCAGCAGCCGACAGCCTCGTGACCAAGAGACCCAGTACTTC.